A selection of T cell receptor beta chains follows, all from one sample in a study of cytomegalovirus exposure and HLA in healthy donors. Clones were read by immunoSEQ multiplex PCR, and TCRdb kept only the in-frame ones, dropping some. In the table there are 100,000 to 140,000 clones, under 80% of which are singletons. The sequenced sample was PBMCs. The receptor source for this set is a woman between 40 and 55 years old in good health and CMV-seropositive. Each CDR3 is given with its conserved first and last residue. D genes are given only for firm matches. The size entry is marked missing in some rows and otherwise reads once, few, many or a size class.

V gene	J gene	clone size	CDR3 length	D gene	CDR3 DNA	CDR3 protein
TRBV7-3	TRBJ1-5	-	12	-	TGTGCCAGCAGCTCGAGCGAGGGGCCCCAGCATTTT	CASSSSEGPQHF
TRBV30	TRBJ1-5	-	13	-	TGTGCCTGGAGTCCTCGGAGTGATCAGCCCCAGCATTTT	CAWSPRSDQPQHF
TRBV29-1	TRBJ1-1	once	14	-	TGCAGCGTCCAAAAGGCGGGTCATAGCACTGAAGCTTTCTTT	CSVQKAGHSTEAFF
TRBV19	TRBJ2-1	-	14	-	TGTGCCAGTAGTAGTCGTAGCTCCTACAATGAGCAGTTCTTC	CASSSRSSYNEQFF
TRBV19	TRBJ1-1	-	13	-	TGTGCCAGTAGGATCGGGGTTTTTGCTGAAGCTTTCTTT	CASRIGVFAEAFF
TRBV23-1	TRBJ1-4	-	11	-	TGCGCCAGCAGTCAGCCGGGATTACTGTTTTTT	CASSQPGLLFF
TRBV7-2	TRBJ2-6	-	17	-	TGTGCCAGCAGCTTTGCAGGGACTCTCTCTGGGGCCAACGTCCTGACTTTC	CASSFAGTLSGANVLTF
TRBV11-2	TRBJ1-2	once	13	-	TGTGCCAGCAGCTTAGATGACAGCGCGGGCTACACCTTC	CASSLDDSAGYTF
TRBV6-5	TRBJ1-6	-	13	-	TGTGCCAGCAGTTCCGCCAGCGGCTCACCCCTCCACTTT	CASSSASGSPLHF
TRBV27	TRBJ2-2	-	12	TRBD2	TGTGCCAGCAGAAGGGAGGGCGGGGAGCTGTTTTTT	CASRREGGELFF
TRBV5-1	TRBJ1-1	once	14	-	TGCGCCAGCAGCGACACAGGAGCGAACACTGAAGCTTTCTTT	CASSDTGANTEAFF
TRBV27	TRBJ2-3	-	15	-	TGTGCCAGCAGTTTATCCCCCACAGGGACAGATACGCAGTATTTT	CASSLSPTGTDTQYF
TRBV5-6	TRBJ1-1	-	12	-	TGTGCCAGCAGCTTGAGGGGGGGGGAAGCTTTCTTT	CASSLRGGEAFF
TRBV6-1	TRBJ2-5	-	16	-	TGTGCCAGCAGTGAAGCCGGTCGGGGGTTCGGGGAGACCCAGTACTTC	CASSEAGRGFGETQYF
TRBV11-2	TRBJ1-1	-	14	-	TGTGCCAGCAGCCCCCAACAGAGGAACACTGAAGCTTTCTTT	CASSPQQRNTEAFF
TRBV6-6	TRBJ2-2	-	14	-	TGTGCCGTGAGGAGGGCTGCGAACACCGGGGAGCTGTTTTTT	CAVRRAANTGELFF
TRBV27	TRBJ2-2	-	16	TRBD1	TGTGCCAGCATGTATGGGACAGGGGCCTCCGGGGGGGAGCTGTTTTTT	CASMYGTGASGGELFF
TRBV2	TRBJ1-1	-	15	-	TGTGCCAGCAGTTTGACCATGTCACGGGGCACTGAAGCTTTCTTT	CASSLTMSRGTEAFF
TRBV18	TRBJ1-2	-	13	-	TGTGCCAGCTCACCTGACGGGGTATACGGCTACACCTTC	CASSPDGVYGYTF
TRBV7-6	TRBJ1-6	-	14	-	TGTGCCAGCAGCTTAGCGCACAGTAATTCACCCCTCCACTTT	CASSLAHSNSPLHF
TRBV6-6	TRBJ1-3	-	16	-	TGTGCCAGCAGTTGGCACCCGACAGGATCTGGAAACACCATATATTTT	CASSWHPTGSGNTIYF
TRBV19	TRBJ1-1	-	14	-	TGTGCCAGTATCACAAGAGGCGGGAACACTGAAGCTTTCTTT	CASITRGGNTEAFF
TRBV5-4	TRBJ2-7	few	13	-	TGTGCCGTTGGGACTCCACCCATGGCCGAGCAGTACTTC	CAVGTPPMAEQYF
TRBV5-1	TRBJ1-1	-	14	TRBD1	TGCGCCAGCAGCTCCGGGACAGGGGCGGGTGAAGCTTTCTTT	CASSSGTGAGEAFF
TRBV7-2	TRBJ2-1	-	15	TRBD2	TGTGCCAGCAGCTTAACTAGCGGGGGTTACAATGAGCAGTTCTTC	CASSLTSGGYNEQFF
TRBV2	TRBJ1-5	-	15	-	TGTGCCAGCAGTGAAACCAGGTTGGGCAATCAGCCCCAGCATTTT	CASSETRLGNQPQHF
TRBV7-8	TRBJ1-1	-	17	TRBD1	TGTGCCAGCAGCCTAGGTCCCGGGACAGTAATGAACACTGAAGCTTTCTTT	CASSLGPGTVMNTEAFF
TRBV29-1	TRBJ2-2	-	15	TRBD2	TGCAGCGTCGGACTAGCGGGGGGAAACACCGGGGAGCTGTTTTTT	CSVGLAGGNTGELFF